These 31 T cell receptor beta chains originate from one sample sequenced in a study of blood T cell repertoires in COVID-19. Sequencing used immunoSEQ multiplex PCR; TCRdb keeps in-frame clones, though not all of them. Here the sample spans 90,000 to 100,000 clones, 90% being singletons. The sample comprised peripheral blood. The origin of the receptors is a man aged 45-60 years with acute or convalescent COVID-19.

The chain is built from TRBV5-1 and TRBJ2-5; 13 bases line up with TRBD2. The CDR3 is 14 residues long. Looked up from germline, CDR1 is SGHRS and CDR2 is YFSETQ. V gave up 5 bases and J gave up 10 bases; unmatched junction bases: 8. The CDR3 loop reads CASRYGLAGEVQYF. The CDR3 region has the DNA TGCGCCAGCAGGTACGGACTAGCGGGAGAGGTCCAGTACTTC.

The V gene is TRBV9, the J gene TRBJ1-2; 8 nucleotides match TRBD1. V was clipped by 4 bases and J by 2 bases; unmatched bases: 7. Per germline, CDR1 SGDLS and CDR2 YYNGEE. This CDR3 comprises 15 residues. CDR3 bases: TGTGCCAGCAGCACCAGGACAGGGAGGAACTATGGCTACACCTTC. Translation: CASSTRTGRNYGYTF.

This CDR3 is CASSPRDRGGEQFF. The CDR3 DNA is TGTGCCAGCAGCCCCAGGGACAGGGGAGGTGAGCAGTTCTTC. The V gene is TRBV2, the J gene TRBJ2-1; 10 bases map to TRBD1. Trimming removed 6 bases from V and 9 bases from J; junction bases left unmatched: 8. CDR1 and CDR2 (germline): SNHLY, FYNNEI. The CDR3 sequence is 14 residues long.

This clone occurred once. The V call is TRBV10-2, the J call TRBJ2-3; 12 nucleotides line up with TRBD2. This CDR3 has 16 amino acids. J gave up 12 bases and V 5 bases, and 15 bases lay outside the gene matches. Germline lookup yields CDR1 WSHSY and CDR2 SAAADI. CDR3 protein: CASSSPSGRGSAFQYF. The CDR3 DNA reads TGCGCCAGCAGTTCCCCTAGCGGGAGGGGGTCTGCATTTCAGTATTTT.

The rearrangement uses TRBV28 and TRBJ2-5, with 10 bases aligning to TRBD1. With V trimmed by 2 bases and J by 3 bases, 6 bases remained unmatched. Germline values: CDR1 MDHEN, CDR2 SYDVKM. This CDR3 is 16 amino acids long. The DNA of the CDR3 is TGTGCCAGCAGTTTACCCGGGACAGGGGTAGAAGAGACCCAGTACTTC. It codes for CASSLPGTGVEETQYF.

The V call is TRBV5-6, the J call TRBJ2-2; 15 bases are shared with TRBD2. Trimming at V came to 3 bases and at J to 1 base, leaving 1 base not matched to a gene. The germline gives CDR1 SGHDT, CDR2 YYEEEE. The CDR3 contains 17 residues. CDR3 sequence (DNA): TGTGCCAGCAGCTCGGGACTAGCGGGAGGGAACACCGGGGAGCTGTTTTTT. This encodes CASSSGLAGGNTGELFF.

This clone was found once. CDR3 sequence (DNA): TGCGCCAGCAGCCAAGACTCCGGGAGTTCAGATACGCAGTATTTT. Translated: CASSQDSGSSDTQYF. The chain recombines TRBV4-3 with TRBJ2-3, with a tentative D call TRBD2 (6 bases). Trimming left V 0 bases short and J 4 bases short, with 11 bases between. The CDR3 extends over 15 amino acids. The germline gives CDR1 LGHNA, CDR2 YSLEER.

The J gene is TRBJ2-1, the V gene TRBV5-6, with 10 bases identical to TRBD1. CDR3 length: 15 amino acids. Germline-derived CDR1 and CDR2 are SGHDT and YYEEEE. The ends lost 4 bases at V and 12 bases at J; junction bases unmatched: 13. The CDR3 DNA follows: TGTGCCAGCAGCCAGCCGGGACAGGGGCGCTTAGGGCAGTTCTTC. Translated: CASSQPGQGRLGQFF.

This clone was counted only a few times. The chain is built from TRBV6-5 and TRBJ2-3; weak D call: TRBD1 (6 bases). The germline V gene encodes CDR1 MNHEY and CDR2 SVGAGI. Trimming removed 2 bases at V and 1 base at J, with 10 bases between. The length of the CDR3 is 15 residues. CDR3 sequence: CASSYRGQGTDTQYF. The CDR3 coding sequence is TGTGCCAGCAGTTACAGGGGACAAGGCACAGATACGCAGTATTTT.

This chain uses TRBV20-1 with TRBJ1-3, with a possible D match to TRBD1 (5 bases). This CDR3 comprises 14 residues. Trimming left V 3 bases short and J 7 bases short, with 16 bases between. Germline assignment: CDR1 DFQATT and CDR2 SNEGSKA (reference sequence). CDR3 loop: CSASPGGIGNTIYF. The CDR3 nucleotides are TGCAGTGCTAGTCCGGGGGGTATAGGCAACACCATATATTTT.

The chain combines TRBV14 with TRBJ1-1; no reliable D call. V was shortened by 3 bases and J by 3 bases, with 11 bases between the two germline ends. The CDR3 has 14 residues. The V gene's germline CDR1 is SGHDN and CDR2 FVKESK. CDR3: CASSHKIGYTEAFF. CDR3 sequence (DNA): TGTGCCAGCAGCCATAAAATCGGGTACACTGAAGCTTTCTTT.

The CDR3 loop is CAWSYRDRMSYEQYF. The CDR3 bases are TGTGCCTGGAGCTACCGGGACAGGATGTCCTACGAGCAGTACTTC. The rearrangement links TRBV30 to TRBJ2-7; 8 nucleotides agree with TRBD1. The CDR3 spans 15 residues. In germline, CDR1 is GTSNPN, CDR2 SVGIG (reference sequence). V was pared by 3 bases and J by 1 base, with 8 bases of the junction left unmatched.

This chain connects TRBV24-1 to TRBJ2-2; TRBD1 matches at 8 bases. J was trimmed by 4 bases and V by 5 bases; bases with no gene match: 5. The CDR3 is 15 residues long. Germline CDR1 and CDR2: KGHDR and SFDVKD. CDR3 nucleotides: TGTGCCACCAGTGGGCAGGGGGCGGGCACCGGGGAGCTGTTTTTT. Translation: CATSGQGAGTGELFF.

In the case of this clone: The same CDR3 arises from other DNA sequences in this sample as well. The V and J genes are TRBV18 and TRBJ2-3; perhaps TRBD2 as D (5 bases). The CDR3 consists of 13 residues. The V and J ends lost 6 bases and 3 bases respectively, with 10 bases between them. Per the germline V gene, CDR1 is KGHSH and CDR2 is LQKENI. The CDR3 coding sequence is TGTGCCAGCTCTCAAACGGGAACAGATACGCAGTATTTT. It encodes CASSQTGTDTQYF.

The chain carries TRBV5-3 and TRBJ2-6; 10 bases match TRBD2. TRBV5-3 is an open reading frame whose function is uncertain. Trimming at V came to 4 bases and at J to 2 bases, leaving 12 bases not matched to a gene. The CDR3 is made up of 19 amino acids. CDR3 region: CARSQPSEREGPGANVLTF. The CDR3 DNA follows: TGTGCCAGAAGCCAGCCCTCGGAGCGGGAGGGCCCTGGGGCCAACGTCCTGACTTTC.

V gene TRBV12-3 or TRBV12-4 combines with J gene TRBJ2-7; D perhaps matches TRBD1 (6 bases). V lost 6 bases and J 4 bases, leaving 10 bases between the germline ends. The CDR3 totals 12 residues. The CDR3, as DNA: TGTGCCAGCAGCACTGGACAGTACGAGCAGTACTTC. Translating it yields CASSTGQYEQYF.

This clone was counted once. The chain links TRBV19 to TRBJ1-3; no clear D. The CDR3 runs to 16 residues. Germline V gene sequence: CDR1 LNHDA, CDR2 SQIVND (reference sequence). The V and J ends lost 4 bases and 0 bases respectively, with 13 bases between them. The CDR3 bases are TGTGCCAGTAGTACGCTAGAGTCGCGCTCTGGAAACACCATATATTTT. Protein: CASSTLESRSGNTIYF.

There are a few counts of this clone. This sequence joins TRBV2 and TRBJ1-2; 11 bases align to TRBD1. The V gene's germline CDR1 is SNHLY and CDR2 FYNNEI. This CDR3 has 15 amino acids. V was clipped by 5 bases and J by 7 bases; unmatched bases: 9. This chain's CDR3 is CASSPGGQGAPGYTF. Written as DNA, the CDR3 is TGTGCCAGCAGTCCGGGCGGACAGGGGGCGCCTGGCTACACCTTC.

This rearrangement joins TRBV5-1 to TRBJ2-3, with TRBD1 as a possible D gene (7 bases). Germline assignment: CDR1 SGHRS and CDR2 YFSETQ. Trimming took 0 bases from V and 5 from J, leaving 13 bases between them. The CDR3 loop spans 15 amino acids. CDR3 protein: CASSLAGQGGDTQYF. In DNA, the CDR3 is TGCGCCAGCAGCTTGGCCGGGCAGGGGGGAGATACGCAGTATTTT.

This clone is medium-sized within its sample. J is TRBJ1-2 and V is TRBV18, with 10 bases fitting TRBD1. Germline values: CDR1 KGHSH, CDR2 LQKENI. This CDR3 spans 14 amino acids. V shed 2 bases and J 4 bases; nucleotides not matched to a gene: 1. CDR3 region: CASSPGQGVYGYTF. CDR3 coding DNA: TGTGCCAGCTCACCAGGACAGGGGGTCTATGGCTACACCTTC.

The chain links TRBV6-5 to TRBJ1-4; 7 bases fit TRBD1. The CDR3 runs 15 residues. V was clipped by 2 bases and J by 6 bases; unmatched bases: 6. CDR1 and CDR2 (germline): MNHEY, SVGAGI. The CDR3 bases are TGTGCCAGCAGTTACGGTGGACAGGATGATGAAAAACTGTTTTTT. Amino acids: CASSYGGQDDEKLFF.

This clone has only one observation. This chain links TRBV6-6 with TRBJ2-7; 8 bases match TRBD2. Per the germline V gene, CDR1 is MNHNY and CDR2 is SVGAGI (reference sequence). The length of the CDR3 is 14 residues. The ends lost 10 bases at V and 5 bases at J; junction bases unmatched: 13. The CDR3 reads CATAPRVAGNEQYF. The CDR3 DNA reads TGTGCCACTGCGCCCCGAGTAGCGGGAAACGAGCAGTACTTC.

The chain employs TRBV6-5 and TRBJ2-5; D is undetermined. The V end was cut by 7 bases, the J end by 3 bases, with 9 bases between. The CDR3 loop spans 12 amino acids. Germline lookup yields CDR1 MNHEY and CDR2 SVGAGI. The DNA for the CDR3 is TGTGCCAGCAAACGGAGAAAAGAGACCCAGTACTTC. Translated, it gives CASKRRKETQYF.

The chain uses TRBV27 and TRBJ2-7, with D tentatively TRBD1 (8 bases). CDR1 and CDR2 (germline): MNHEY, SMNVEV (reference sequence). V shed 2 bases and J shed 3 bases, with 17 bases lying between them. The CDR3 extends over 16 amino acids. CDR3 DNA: TGTGCCAGCAGTTTAACCCGGACAGGGAGGGGCTACGAGCAGTACTTC. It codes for CASSLTRTGRGYEQYF.

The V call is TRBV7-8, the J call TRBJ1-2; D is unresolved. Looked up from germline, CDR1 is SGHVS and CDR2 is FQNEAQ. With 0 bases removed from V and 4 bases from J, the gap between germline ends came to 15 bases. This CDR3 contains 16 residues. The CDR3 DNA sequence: TGTGCCAGCAGCTTAGCCTCTTTGATTCCGCGCTATGGCTACACCTTC. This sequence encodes CASSLASLIPRYGYTF.

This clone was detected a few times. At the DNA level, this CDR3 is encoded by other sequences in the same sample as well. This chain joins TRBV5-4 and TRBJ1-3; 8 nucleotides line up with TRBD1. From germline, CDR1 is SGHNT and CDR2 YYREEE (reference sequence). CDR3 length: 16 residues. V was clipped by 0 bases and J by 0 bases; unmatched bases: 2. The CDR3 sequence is CASSLATGASGNTIYF. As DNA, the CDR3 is TGTGCCAGCAGCTTGGCGACAGGGGCCTCTGGAAACACCATATATTTT.

The CDR3 region is CASSLDRGSTDTQYF. In nucleotides, the CDR3 is TGTGCCAGCAGCTTAGACAGGGGAAGCACAGATACGCAGTATTTT. The rearrangement uses TRBV7-2 and TRBJ2-3; 7 bases fit TRBD1. Per germline, CDR1 SGHTA and CDR2 FQGNSA. The CDR3 covers 15 residues. The junction had 1 base not matched to a gene; V was cut back by 1 base and J by 0 bases.

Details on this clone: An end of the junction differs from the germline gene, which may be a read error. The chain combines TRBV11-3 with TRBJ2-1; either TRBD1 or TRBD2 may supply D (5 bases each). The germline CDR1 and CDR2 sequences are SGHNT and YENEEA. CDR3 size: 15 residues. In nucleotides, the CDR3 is TGTGCCAGCAGCCTAGAGGGGAGTGACTACAATGAGCAGTTCTTC. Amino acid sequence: CASSLEGSDYNEQFF. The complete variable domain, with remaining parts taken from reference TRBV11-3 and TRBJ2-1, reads EAGVVQSPRYKIIEKKQPVAFWCNPISGHNTLYWYLQNLGQGPELLIRYENEEAVDDSQLPKDRFSAERLKGVDSTLKIQPAELGDSAVYLCASSLEGSDYNEQFFGPGTRLTVL.

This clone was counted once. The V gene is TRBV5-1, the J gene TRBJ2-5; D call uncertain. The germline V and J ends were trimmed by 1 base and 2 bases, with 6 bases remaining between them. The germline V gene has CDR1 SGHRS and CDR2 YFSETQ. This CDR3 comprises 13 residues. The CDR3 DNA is TGCGCCAGCAGCTTGACAAATCAAGAGACCCAGTACTTC. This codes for CASSLTNQETQYF.

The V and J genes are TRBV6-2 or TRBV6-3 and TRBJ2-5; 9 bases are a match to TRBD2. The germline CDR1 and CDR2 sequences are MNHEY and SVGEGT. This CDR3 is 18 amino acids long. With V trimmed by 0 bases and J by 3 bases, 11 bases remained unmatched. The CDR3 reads CASSYSPWVAGEEETQYF. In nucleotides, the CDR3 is TGTGCCAGCAGTTACTCACCTTGGGTAGCGGGAGAGGAAGAGACCCAGTACTTC.

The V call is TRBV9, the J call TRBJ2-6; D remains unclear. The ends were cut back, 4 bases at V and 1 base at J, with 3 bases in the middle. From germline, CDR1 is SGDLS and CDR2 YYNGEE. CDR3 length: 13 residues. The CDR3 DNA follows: TGTGCCAGCAGCCGGTCTGGGGCCAACGTCCTGACTTTC. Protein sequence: CASSRSGANVLTF. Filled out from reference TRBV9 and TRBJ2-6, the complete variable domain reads DSGVTQTPKHLITATGQRVTLRCSPRSGDLSVYWYQQSLDQGLQFLIQYYNGEERAKGNILERFSAQQFPDLHSELNLSSLELGDSALYFCASSRSGANVLTFGAGSRLTVL.